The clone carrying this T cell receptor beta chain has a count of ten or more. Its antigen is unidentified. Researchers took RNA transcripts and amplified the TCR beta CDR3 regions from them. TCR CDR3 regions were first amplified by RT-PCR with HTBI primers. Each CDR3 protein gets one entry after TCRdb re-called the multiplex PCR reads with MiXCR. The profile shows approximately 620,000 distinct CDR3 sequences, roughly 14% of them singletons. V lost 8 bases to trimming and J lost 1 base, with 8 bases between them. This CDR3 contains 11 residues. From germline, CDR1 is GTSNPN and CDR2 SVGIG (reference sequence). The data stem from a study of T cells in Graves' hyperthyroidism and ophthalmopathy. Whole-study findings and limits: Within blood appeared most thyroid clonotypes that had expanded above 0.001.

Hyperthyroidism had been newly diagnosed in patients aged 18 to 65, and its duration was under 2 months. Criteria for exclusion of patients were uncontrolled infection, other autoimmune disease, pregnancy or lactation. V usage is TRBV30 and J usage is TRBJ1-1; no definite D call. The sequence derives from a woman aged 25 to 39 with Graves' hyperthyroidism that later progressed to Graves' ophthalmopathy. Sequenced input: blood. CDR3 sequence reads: CARGENTEAFF. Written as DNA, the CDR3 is TGTGCCCGGGGAGAGAACACTGAAGCTTTCTTT.